Below are 25 T cell receptor beta chains sequenced from a single sample in a study of CD8 T cells in ankylosing spondylitis. General study findings and limits: What seemed typical of ankylosing spondylitis blood was a TCR beta motif built from under 10 highly homologous variants.

No antigen has been identified for these receptors. TCRdb re-derived calls from the 5' RACE reads in MiXCR, one entry per CDR3 protein. Seen here are hundreds of thousands of distinct CDR3 sequences, over 9.5% observed once, and the top ten hold 0.51%. Sequencing was done on a sample of blood, either unsorted or a sorted T cell fraction (not recorded which). All receptors come from a male donor with ankylosing spondylitis.

This clonotype was seen more than once but under ten times. V gene TRBV20-1 combines with J gene TRBJ2-1; TRBD2 agrees at 7 bases. Germline CDR1 is DFQATT and CDR2 is SNEGSKA (reference sequence). This CDR3 region has 14 residues. The V and J ends lost 6 bases and 3 bases, in that order; junction bases with no gene match: 8. CDR3 residues: CSASLAVFYNEQFF. CDR3 DNA: TGCAGTGCGTCGCTAGCGGTCTTCTACAATGAGCAGTTCTTC.

The CDR3 nucleotides are TGCGCCAGCAGCAAGAAGGACCTTACTGAAGCTTTCTTT. Translating gives CASSKKDLTEAFF. This chain links TRBV5-1 with TRBJ1-1; D is undetermined. The CDR3 consists of 13 residues. Trimming removed 4 bases at V and 5 bases at J, with 12 bases between. Germline V gene lookup returns CDR1 SGHRS and CDR2 YFSETQ.

This clonotype has a count of ten or more. The chain couples TRBV29-1 to TRBJ1-2; 7 nucleotides match TRBD1. The CDR3 has 11 amino acids. Germline V CDR1 and CDR2: SQVTM, ANQGSEA. The V gene end was trimmed by 6 bases and the J gene end by 6 bases; junction bases not matched to a gene: 4. CDR3 sequence (DNA): TGCAGCGTCGAGACAGGGAATGGCTACACCTTC. Protein: CSVETGNGYTF.

This chain links TRBV5-4 with TRBJ2-3; 13 bases align to TRBD2. The CDR3 covers 16 residues. Germline V gene lookup returns CDR1 SGHNT and CDR2 YYREEE (reference sequence). Unmatched junction bases numbered 7, after V lost 4 bases and J lost 5 bases. CDR3: CASSPKLAGGGDTQYF. The CDR3, as DNA: TGTGCCAGCAGCCCAAAACTAGCGGGAGGGGGAGATACGCAGTATTTT.

This rearrangement joins TRBV7-2 to TRBJ2-7; no clear D gene. The CDR3 is made up of 13 amino acids. Trimming left V 2 bases short and J 7 bases short, with 12 bases between. From germline, CDR1 is SGHTA and CDR2 FQGNSA. The CDR3 nucleotides are TGTGCCAGCAGCTTAACGGACCCCCCGGAGCAGTACTTC. Residues: CASSLTDPPEQYF.

This clonotype showed up just a few times. V is TRBV7-9 and J is TRBJ2-5; TRBD1 aligns across 8 bases. Germline assignment: CDR1 SEHNR and CDR2 FQNEAQ (reference sequence). CDR3 length: 14 amino acids. The V and J ends lost 1 base and 7 bases, in that order; junction bases with no gene match: 5. Here the CDR3 DNA reads TGTGCCAGCAGCTTAGTCGACAGGGGAGTGACCCAGTACTTC. As protein: CASSLVDRGVTQYF. Full variable domain (rest looked up from reference TRBV7-9 and TRBJ2-5): DTGVSQNPRHKITKRGQNVTFRCDPISEHNRLYWYRQTLGQGPEFLTYFQNEAQLEKSRLLSDRFSAERPKGSFSTLEIQRTEQGDSAMYLCASSLVDRGVTQYFGPGTRLLVL.

The chain's CDR3 is CSARDLGISYEQYF. As DNA, the CDR3 is TGCAGTGCTAGAGATCTCGGGATCTCCTACGAGCAGTACTTC. This chain joins TRBV20-1 and TRBJ2-7, with a weak D call TRBD2 (5 bases). The ends were cut back, 0 bases at V and 0 bases at J, with 9 bases in the middle. CDR3 length: 14 amino acids. Germline CDR1 reads DFQATT; CDR2 reads SNEGSKA (reference sequence).

This sequence joins TRBV15 and TRBJ2-1; 11 nucleotides match TRBD1. The CDR3 covers 15 residues. V trimming: 1 base; J trimming: 6 bases; junction bases outside the gene matches: 2. Germline assignment: CDR1 LNHNV and CDR2 YYDKDF (reference sequence). CDR3 protein: CATSRVGTGGNEQFF. DNA for the CDR3: TGTGCCACCAGCAGAGTTGGGACAGGGGGCAATGAGCAGTTCTTC.

The chain has TRBV7-6 and TRBJ1-1; D is uncertain. Germline V gene lookup returns CDR1 SGHVS and CDR2 FNYEAQ. The CDR3 has 13 amino acids. The V and J ends lost 5 bases and 1 base respectively, with 8 bases between them. CDR3 sequence: CASSADQNTEAFF. The CDR3 region has the DNA TGTGCCAGCAGCGCCGATCAGAACACTGAAGCTTTCTTT.

There are many counts of this clonotype. The rearrangement uses TRBV20-1 and TRBJ2-1; maybe TRBD2 (7 bases). This CDR3 region has 16 residues. The germline V gene has CDR1 DFQATT and CDR2 SNEGSKA (reference sequence). Trimming stripped 2 bases from V and 0 bases from J, with 14 bases between. The CDR3, as DNA: TGCAGTGCTAGATACGGCGGGGGCAGCTCCTACAATGAGCAGTTCTTC. This gives the protein CSARYGGGSSYNEQFF.

V and J are TRBV7-2 and TRBJ2-2; 7 bases are shared with TRBD1. V was pared by 5 bases and J by 6 bases, with 15 bases of the junction left unmatched. Germline loops: CDR1 SGHTA, CDR2 FQGNSA. The CDR3 is made up of 17 amino acids. The CDR3 nucleotides are TGTGCCAGCAGCCCCCGTACCGGGACAGCTACGCCCGGGGAGCTGTTTTTT. Amino acid sequence: CASSPRTGTATPGELFF.

This clonotype was observed many times. CDR3 sequence reads: CSARRGTSTDTQYF. CDR3 in DNA: TGCAGTGCTAGACGAGGAACTAGCACAGATACGCAGTATTTT. The V and J genes are TRBV20-1 and TRBJ2-3, with D uncertain. CDR1 and CDR2 from the germline V gene are DFQATT and SNEGSKA (reference sequence). The CDR3 runs 14 residues. The V end lost 2 bases, the J end lost 0 bases, and 9 bases lay between the germline ends.

This clonotype came up many times. V is TRBV5-1 and J is TRBJ1-4, with D unclear. The CDR3 loop spans 15 amino acids. Between the trimmed V and J ends, which lost 0 bases and 4 bases, there was a span of 10 bases. In germline, CDR1 is SGHRS, CDR2 YFSETQ. The CDR3 sequence is CASSLEGSYNEKLFF. CDR3 DNA: TGCGCCAGCAGCTTGGAGGGTAGTTATAATGAAAAACTGTTTTTT.

The chain employs TRBV15 and TRBJ2-7; D is tentatively TRBD1 or TRBD2 (5 bases each). Germline V lookup: CDR1 LNHNV, CDR2 YYDKDF (reference sequence). The CDR3 is 16 amino acids. Trimming stripped 0 bases from V and 2 bases from J, with 14 bases between. The CDR3 is CATSRDHRDGAYEQYF. DNA of the CDR3: TGTGCCACCAGCAGAGATCATAGGGACGGTGCCTACGAGCAGTACTTC.

The chain couples TRBV5-1 to TRBJ1-2, with a weak D call TRBD1 (5 bases). The CDR3 consists of 13 residues. Germline V lookup: CDR1 SGHRS, CDR2 YFSETQ. V was shortened by 5 bases and J by 3 bases, with 11 bases between the two germline ends. For the CDR3, the DNA is TGCGCCAGCAGAATGGGGGGTTACTATGGCTACACCTTC. Amino acid sequence: CASRMGGYYGYTF.

The genes are TRBV14 and TRBJ1-6; D perhaps matches TRBD1 (5 bases). The germline V gene encodes CDR1 SGHDN and CDR2 FVKESK. The V end lost 10 bases, the J end lost 7 bases, and 29 bases lay between the germline ends. The CDR3 loop spans 18 amino acids. The CDR3 spells CATYPLKPSGTKNSPLHF. The CDR3 DNA sequence: TGTGCCACATACCCGCTCAAACCCTCCGGGACCAAAAATTCACCCCTCCACTTT.

The table lists this clonotype with many counts. The chain is built from TRBV4-3 and TRBJ1-2; 10 bases align to TRBD1. CDR3 length: 14 amino acids. The V gene's germline CDR1 is LGHNA and CDR2 YSLEER. V dropped 4 bases and J dropped 4; count of bases not matched to a gene: 3. CDR3 nucleotides: TGCGCCAGCAGCCCCCGACAGGGGGCCTATGGCTACACCTTC. This translates into CASSPRQGAYGYTF.

This clonotype showed up many times. The chain combines TRBV5-1 with TRBJ2-7, with a possible D match to TRBD1 (6 bases). The CDR3 spans 13 residues. Germline V CDR1 and CDR2: SGHRS, YFSETQ. The ends were cut back, 0 bases at V and 5 bases at J, with 9 bases in the middle. The CDR3 is CASSLGGQNEQYF. The CDR3 nucleotides are TGCGCCAGCAGCTTGGGGGGGCAGAACGAGCAGTACTTC.

The gene calls are TRBV20-1 and TRBJ1-1; D is unresolved. The germline CDR1 and CDR2 sequences are DFQATT and SNEGSKA (reference sequence). The ends were cut back, 5 bases at V and 1 base at J, with 14 bases in the middle. This CDR3 has 14 residues. The CDR3 reads CSAPNRAQNTEAFF. CDR3 in DNA: TGCAGTGCTCCGAATCGAGCACAGAACACTGAAGCTTTCTTT.

The gene calls are TRBV7-6 and TRBJ2-1; D gene ambiguous. The V gene's germline CDR1 is SGHVS and CDR2 FNYEAQ. With 2 bases removed from V and 10 bases from J, the gap between germline ends came to 15 bases. CDR3 length: 14 amino acids. The CDR3 DNA follows: TGTGCCAGCAGCTTAAAACCCCTGACTCTGGAGCAGTTCTTC. This sequence encodes CASSLKPLTLEQFF.

This clonotype showed up just a few times. The chain joins TRBV28 to TRBJ2-1; 7 positions match TRBD2. In germline, CDR1 is MDHEN, CDR2 SYDVKM. Unmatched junction bases numbered 7, after V lost 6 bases and J lost 2 bases. The CDR3 is 15 amino acids. The CDR3 nucleotides are TGTGCCAGCAGATTTAGCGGGTATCCCTACAATGAGCAGTTCTTC. Protein: CASRFSGYPYNEQFF.

There are many counts of this clonotype. The chain has TRBV5-1 and TRBJ2-1; 10 bases agree with TRBD2. CDR1 and CDR2 (germline): SGHRS, YFSETQ. The CDR3 is 16 residues long. Germline trimming cut 4 bases from V and 8 bases from J; bases unmatched to any gene: 12. CDR3 sequence reads: CASSARSSGRSYEQFF. The CDR3 bases are TGCGCCAGCAGCGCAAGGTCTAGCGGGAGAAGCTATGAGCAGTTCTTC.

The chain combines TRBV11-2 with TRBJ2-7; 10 nucleotides agree with TRBD2. Germline V gene data show CDR1 as SGHAT and CDR2 as FQNNGV. The trim removed 7 bases at V and 4 bases at J, leaving 7 bases unmatched. The CDR3 has 14 amino acids. CDR3: CASISGTSAYEQYF. The DNA for the CDR3 is TGTGCCAGCATTTCCGGGACTAGCGCGTACGAGCAGTACTTC.

The table lists this clonotype with many counts. The V call is TRBV27, the J call TRBJ1-1; D not resolved. V was cut by 0 bases and J by 3 bases, with 5 bases left in between. This CDR3 comprises 13 residues. Germline CDR1 and CDR2: MNHEY and SMNVEV (reference sequence). Here the CDR3 DNA reads TGTGCCAGCAGTTTATCGGCGGACACTGAAGCTTTCTTT. This encodes CASSLSADTEAFF.

The CDR3 is CASSPSGALGYTF. The CDR3 coding sequence is TGTGCCAGCAGCCCCAGTGGAGCTCTCGGCTACACCTTC. V is TRBV7-2 and J is TRBJ1-2; no firm D call. Trimming shortened V by 5 bases and J by 8 bases, and 15 bases separated the two germline ends. The CDR3 covers 13 residues. Germline-derived CDR1 and CDR2 are SGHTA and FQGNSA.